A single sample is the source of the 18 T cell receptor beta chains below, sequenced in a study of blood T cell repertoires in COVID-19. TCRdb's table, derived via immunoSEQ multiplex PCR, lists solely in-frame clones and lacks some. The sample holds about 300,000 clones, around 86% seen once. The sample was peripheral blood. The receptor set was obtained from a human donor in a cohort sampled during active COVID-19.

The chain employs TRBV30 and TRBJ2-1; 8 bases line up with TRBD1. CDR3 length: 14 amino acids. The junction had 14 bases not matched to a gene; V was cut back by 7 bases and J by 9 bases. Germline CDR1 GTSNPN, CDR2 SVGIG (reference sequence). The CDR3 reads CAFALGTGAIEQFF. CDR3 sequence (DNA): TGTGCCTTTGCGTTAGGGACAGGTGCCATTGAGCAGTTCTTC.

The genes are TRBV5-1 and TRBJ2-5; 7 bases map to TRBD2. The V gene's germline CDR1 is SGHRS and CDR2 YFSETQ. The CDR3 extends over 13 amino acids. With V trimmed by 4 bases and J by 5 bases, 5 bases remained unmatched. CDR3 sequence (DNA): TGCGCCAGCAGCAGCGGGGCCCGCGAGACCCAGTACTTC. Translation gives CASSSGARETQYF.

The V gene is TRBV7-3, the J gene TRBJ2-1, with D perhaps TRBD2 (6 bases). The CDR3 has 20 residues. Germline CDR1 is SGHTA and CDR2 is FQGTGA. V was trimmed by 1 base and J by 3 bases, leaving 25 bases between them. CDR3 coding DNA: TGTGCCAGCAGCTTAATCGTGGGAGGCGGTCGTCCATTGGGCTACAATGAGCAGTTCTTC. This translates into CASSLIVGGGRPLGYNEQFF. The whole variable domain, filled in from reference TRBV7-3 and TRBJ2-1, reads GAGVSQTPSNKVTEKGKYVELRCDPISGHTALYWYRQSLGQGPEFLIYFQGTGAADDSGLPNDRFFAVRPEGSVSTLKIQRTERGDSAVYLCASSLIVGGGRPLGYNEQFFGPGTRLTVL.

Here the CDR3 DNA reads TGCAGCGTTGAAGATCATGGGGGGAGCCCCGTCGGGGCCCAGTACTTC. The encoded protein is CSVEDHGGSPVGAQYF. The chain uses TRBV29-1 and TRBJ2-5, with D perhaps TRBD2 (6 bases). CDR1 is SQVTM, CDR2 ANQGSEA, per germline. V was clipped by 0 bases and J by 9 bases, with 23 bases between them. The CDR3 has 16 amino acids.

V usage is TRBV11-2 and J usage is TRBJ2-7; no reliable D call. The length of the CDR3 is 15 residues. The V end lost 5 bases, the J end lost 2 bases, and 16 bases lay between the germline ends. The germline V gene encodes CDR1 SGHAT and CDR2 FQNNGV. The CDR3 region is CASSTNGSPTYEQYF. DNA for the CDR3: TGTGCCAGCAGCACTAACGGAAGCCCTACCTACGAGCAGTACTTC.

The gene calls are TRBV11-1 and TRBJ2-7; TRBD1 aligns across 7 bases. Germline V gene data show CDR1 as SGHAT and CDR2 as FQDESV (reference sequence). The V segment lost 4 bases and the J segment 6 bases; nucleotides outside the gene matches: 0. The CDR3 has 11 residues. The DNA for the CDR3 is TGTGCCAGCAGCTCAGGGGGCGAGCAGTACTTC. It yields the protein CASSSGGEQYF.

The chain employs TRBV5-1 and TRBJ2-3, with 11 bases that match TRBD1. In germline, CDR1 is SGHRS, CDR2 YFSETQ. V lost 0 bases to trimming and J lost 4 bases; unmatched junction nucleotides: 10. This CDR3 comprises 18 residues. CDR3: CASSLDPGQGARADTQYF. In DNA, the CDR3 is TGCGCCAGCAGCTTGGACCCAGGACAGGGGGCGCGAGCAGATACGCAGTATTTT.

V is TRBV5-1 and J is TRBJ2-5, with 9 bases matching TRBD2. Trimming at V came to 4 bases and at J to 5 bases, leaving 9 bases not matched to a gene. Germline CDR1 SGHRS, CDR2 YFSETQ. CDR3 length equals 15 residues. The CDR3 here is CASSHDGGRGETQYF. The DNA of the CDR3 is TGCGCCAGCAGCCACGACGGCGGGAGGGGGGAGACCCAGTACTTC. Full variable domain (remainder filled in from reference TRBV5-1 and TRBJ2-5): KAGVTQTPRYLIKTRGQQVTLSCSPISGHRSVSWYQQTPGQGLQFLFEYFSETQRNKGNFPGRFSGRQFSNSRSEMNVSTLELGDSALYLCASSHDGGRGETQYFGPGTRLLVL.

The chain has TRBV20-1 and TRBJ1-1, with D unresolved. In germline, CDR1 is DFQATT, CDR2 SNEGSKA (reference sequence). The ends were cut back, 6 bases at V and 3 bases at J, with 8 bases in the middle. This CDR3 has 11 residues. In nucleotides, the CDR3 is TGCAGTGCCCAGTCTTACACTGAAGCTTTCTTT. This gives the protein CSAQSYTEAFF.

The CDR3 bases are TGTGCCACGGGCGGGGACACCATATATTTT. Residues: CATGGDTIYF. The chain is built from TRBV12-3 or TRBV12-4 and TRBJ1-3; D remains unclear. The CDR3 is 10 residues long. V lost 10 bases and J 8 bases, leaving 9 bases between the germline ends.

This clone was detected only a few times. The J gene is TRBJ2-3, the V gene TRBV25-1; no firm D call. Germline loops: CDR1 MGHDK, CDR2 SYGVNS. This CDR3 contains 14 residues. V lost 1 base, J lost 6 bases, and 11 bases lay in between. DNA for the CDR3: TGTGCCAGCAGTGAATCTCAGGTAGTGGATACGCAGTATTTT. Amino acid sequence: CASSESQVVDTQYF. Full variable domain (remainder filled in from reference TRBV25-1 and TRBJ2-3): EADIYQTPRYLVIGTGKKITLECSQTMGHDKMYWYQQDPGMELHLIHYSYGVNSTEKGDLSSESTVSRIRTEHFPLTLESARPSHTSQYLCASSESQVVDTQYFGPGTRLTVL.

The rearrangement uses TRBV4-1 and TRBJ1-1; no reliable D call. Germline loops: CDR1 MGHRA, CDR2 YSYEKL. Deletions cut 1 base from V and 1 base from J, with 16 bases between. The CDR3 spans 17 residues. The CDR3: CASSQARSGGKNTEAFF. The CDR3 nucleotides are TGCGCCAGCAGCCAAGCCCGGAGCGGCGGGAAGAACACTGAAGCTTTCTTT.

As regards this clone: A much larger clone sits a single nucleotide away, making a read error possible. This specimen includes other DNA sequences encoding the same CDR3. This CDR3 reads CASRTVNTEAFF. Written as DNA, the CDR3 is TGTGCCAGCAGAACAGTGAACACTGAAGCTTTCTTT. The chain links TRBV6-5 to TRBJ1-1; D unclear. Germline CDR1 MNHEY, CDR2 SVGAGI. This CDR3 has 12 amino acids. V lost 6 bases, J lost 0 bases, and 5 bases lay in between.

The chain links TRBV2 to TRBJ2-5, with 7 bases lining up with TRBD1. The CDR3 is 13 amino acids. J gave up 2 bases and V 6 bases, and 3 bases lay outside the gene matches. Germline CDR1 SNHLY, CDR2 FYNNEI. Here the CDR3 DNA reads TGTGCCAGCAGCAGGGACAGACAAGAGACCCAGTACTTC. Its translation is CASSRDRQETQYF.

This chain links TRBV5-1 with TRBJ2-4, with TRBD1 matching 10 bases. The CDR3 contains 17 residues. In germline, CDR1 is SGHRS, CDR2 YFSETQ. Germline trimming cut 0 bases from V and 7 bases from J; bases unmatched to any gene: 10. CDR3 sequence: CASSLGRDRGRTNIQYF. Here the CDR3 DNA reads TGCGCCAGCAGCTTGGGAAGGGACAGGGGTCGAACGAACATTCAGTACTTC.

The J gene is TRBJ2-3, the V gene TRBV2; TRBD1 agrees at 8 bases. V lost 5 bases, J lost 0 bases, and 4 bases stayed unmatched. This CDR3 contains 15 residues. Germline V lookup: CDR1 SNHLY, CDR2 FYNNEI. The CDR3 coding sequence is TGTGCCAGCAGTCAGACAGGGGTCAGCACAGATACGCAGTATTTT. Translation: CASSQTGVSTDTQYF. The full variable domain, rest sourced from reference TRBV2 and TRBJ2-3, is EPEVTQTPSHQVTQMGQEVILRCVPISNHLYFYWYRQILGQKVEFLVSFYNNEISEKSEIFDDQFSVERPDGSNFTLKIRSTKLEDSAMYFCASSQTGVSTDTQYFGPGTRLTVL.

The chain uses TRBV28 and TRBJ2-7, with D possibly matching TRBD2 (5 bases). V was cut by 6 bases and J by 3 bases, with 12 bases left in between. The CDR3 sequence is 13 residues long. CDR1 and CDR2 (germline): MDHEN, SYDVKM. Here the CDR3 DNA reads TGTGCCAGCAGCCCGGGTGGAGGCTACGAGCAGTACTTC. Translated: CASSPGGGYEQYF.

This chain uses TRBV6-6 with TRBJ2-1; possible D gene TRBD2, 6 bases. Germline-derived CDR1 and CDR2 are MNHNY and SVGAGI (reference sequence). V was shortened by 7 bases and J by 3 bases, with 10 bases between the two germline ends. CDR3 length equals 13 residues. The CDR3 bases are TGTGCCAGCACGAGGGAGGTCTACAATGAGCAGTTCTTC. Its protein product is CASTREVYNEQFF.